This TCR beta chain was identified in a study of blood T cell repertoires in COVID-19. This table comes from immunoSEQ multiplex PCR, and its TCRdb copy is limited to in-frame clones, with some not included. This sample has roughly 170,000 clones, with around 89% found just once. The TCR originated in a man in his 60s with acute or convalescent COVID-19. Material for sequencing was peripheral blood.

Written as DNA, the CDR3 is TGTGCCAGCTCACCACCGAGGACAGGGACTCTGAACACTGAAGCTTTCTTT. It codes for CASSPPRTGTLNTEAFF. This sequence joins TRBV18 and TRBJ1-1, with TRBD1 identical over 8 bases. After removal of 0 bases from V and 0 bases from J, the junction contained 6 bases not matched to a gene. The CDR3 runs to 17 residues. CDR1 and CDR2 (germline): KGHSH, LQKENI.